One and the same sample provided the 26 T cell receptor beta chains below, sequenced in a study of T cells in Graves' hyperthyroidism and ophthalmopathy. RNA transcripts served as the template for amplifying TCR beta CDR3 regions. Researchers ran a first-round RT-PCR on the TCR CDR3 using the HTBI primer set. TCRdb recomputed calls from the multiplex PCR reads with MiXCR, one row per CDR3 protein. The data contain approximately 48,000 distinct CDR3 sequences, approximately 50% of them singletons. Sequenced: peripheral blood or thyroid tissue (not recorded which). The receptor source for this set is a woman aged 45-60 years with Graves' hyperthyroidism.

This clonotype was seen repeatedly, ten times or more. CDR3 nucleotide sequence: TGCGCCAGCAGCTTGGTTCCAGCAGATACGCAGTATTTT. It yields the protein CASSLVPADTQYF. This chain links TRBV5-1 with TRBJ2-3; D not resolved. CDR1 and CDR2 from the germline V gene are SGHRS and YFSETQ. The CDR3 sequence is 13 residues long. Trimming left V 0 bases short and J 4 bases short, with 6 bases between. The full variable domain, in which reference TRBV5-1 and TRBJ2-3 provide the parts outside the CDR3, is KAGVTQTPRYLIKTRGQQVTLSCSPISGHRSVSWYQQTPGQGLQFLFEYFSETQRNKGNFPGRFSGRQFSNSRSEMNVSTLELGDSALYLCASSLVPADTQYFGPGTRLTVL.

The J gene is TRBJ1-2, the V gene TRBV5-6; perhaps TRBD1 as D (5 bases). Trimming left V 0 bases short and J 6 bases short, with 15 bases between. Per the germline V gene, CDR1 is SGHDT and CDR2 is YYEEEE. This CDR3 is 15 amino acids long. The CDR3 loop is CASSLVHLGVDGYTF. CDR3 coding DNA: TGTGCCAGCAGCTTGGTCCATCTGGGGGTGGATGGCTACACCTTC.

Many counts were recorded for this clonotype. This sequence joins TRBV10-3 and TRBJ2-3; 8 bases line up with TRBD1. The V gene end was trimmed by 8 bases and the J gene end by 1 base; junction bases not matched to a gene: 5. The CDR3 spans 14 residues. Germline V gene lookup returns CDR1 ENHRY and CDR2 SYGVKD. CDR3 protein: CAIASDRGTDTQYF. The CDR3, as DNA: TGTGCCATCGCATCGGACAGGGGCACAGATACGCAGTATTTT.

Many counts were recorded for this clonotype. The genes are TRBV29-1 and TRBJ1-2, with 7 bases aligning to TRBD1. There are 16 residues in the CDR3. J lost 4 bases, V lost 2 bases, and 13 bases had no gene match. Germline CDR1 and CDR2: SQVTM and ANQGSEA. The CDR3 loop is CSVERLTGQVLYGYTF. CDR3 DNA sequence: TGCAGCGTTGAACGTTTGACAGGGCAAGTCCTCTATGGCTACACCTTC.

This clonotype has ten or more counts. The V and J genes are TRBV28 and TRBJ2-7; D remains unclear. The length of the CDR3 is 12 residues. Germline-derived CDR1 and CDR2 are MDHEN and SYDVKM. Trimming took off 6 bases at V and 6 bases at J, with 12 bases between the two ends. This chain's CDR3 is CASRNLGIEQYF. The CDR3 DNA follows: TGTGCCAGCAGAAACTTAGGGATCGAGCAGTACTTC.

This clonotype was seen just once. The chain combines TRBV2 with TRBJ1-2; TRBD1 matches at 8 bases. The CDR3 has 15 amino acids. The J segment lost 3 bases and the V segment lost 7 bases, leaving 10 bases of the junction unmatched. Looked up from germline, CDR1 is SNHLY and CDR2 is FYNNEI. CDR3 DNA sequence: TGTGCCAGCAATTACCGGGACAGGATAGACTATGGCTACACCTTC. Translating gives CASNYRDRIDYGYTF.

This chain uses TRBV29-1 with TRBJ1-1; D is undetermined. V dropped 7 bases and J dropped 4 bases, with 10 bases sitting between them. The CDR3 is made up of 11 amino acids. Germline V gene data show CDR1 as SQVTM and CDR2 as ANQGSEA. The CDR3: CSALVGTEAFF. CDR3 nucleotides: TGCAGCGCCTTAGTTGGCACTGAAGCTTTCTTT.

This clonotype has a count of ten or more. The chain joins TRBV4-3 to TRBJ2-5, with D unresolved. The CDR3 contains 15 residues. Looked up from germline, CDR1 is LGHNA and CDR2 is YSLEER. With 0 bases removed from V and 2 bases from J, the gap between germline ends came to 10 bases. The CDR3: CASSQDWGQQETQYF. The CDR3 coding sequence is TGCGCCAGCAGCCAAGATTGGGGTCAGCAAGAGACCCAGTACTTC.

This clonotype was seen ten or more times. The chain links TRBV20-1 to TRBJ1-1, with D possibly TRBD1 on 5 matching bases. The CDR3 is 12 amino acids. The germline V and J ends were trimmed by 1 base and 11 bases, with 14 bases remaining between them. Germline-derived CDR1 and CDR2 are DFQATT and SNEGSKA (reference sequence). The CDR3 DNA sequence: TGCAGTGCTAGAGGAACCAGGGAAACGGCTTTCTTT. Its translation: CSARGTRETAFF.

This clonotype was picked up many times. The CDR3 bases are TGTGCCAGCAGTCTCGAGGGGCAGGGAGGACAGCCCCAGCATTTT. Protein: CASSLEGQGGQPQHF. The chain combines TRBV28 with TRBJ1-5; tentatively, D is TRBD1 (5 bases). Looked up from germline, CDR1 is MDHEN and CDR2 is SYDVKM. The CDR3 has 15 residues. Deletions cut 5 bases from V and 7 bases from J, with 18 bases between.

This clonotype was counted ten times or more. The chain combines TRBV19 with TRBJ2-7; 7 nucleotides match TRBD2. Trimming cost V 4 bases and J 1 base; bases outside gene matches: 7. This CDR3 region has 15 residues. The germline gives CDR1 LNHDA, CDR2 SQIVND (reference sequence). CDR3: CASSSWRETSYEQYF. The CDR3 nucleotides are TGTGCCAGTAGTAGTTGGCGGGAGACGTCCTACGAGCAGTACTTC.

There are many counts of this clonotype. The CDR3 protein is CASSLQVGEYEQYF. Here the CDR3 DNA reads TGTGCCAGCAGCCTCCAGGTGGGGGAATACGAGCAGTACTTC. The V and J genes are TRBV7-2 and TRBJ2-7; D is possibly TRBD1 or TRBD2 (5 bases each). CDR1 is SGHTA, CDR2 FQGNSA, per germline. The CDR3 contains 14 residues. The V gene lost 5 bases and the J gene lost 4 bases, with 15 bases spanning the gap.

The sample holds many counts of this clonotype. This chain uses TRBV28 with TRBJ1-1; D unclear. The CDR3 extends over 11 amino acids. Germline V gene lookup returns CDR1 MDHEN and CDR2 SYDVKM. Trimming cost V 5 bases and J 4 bases, with 5 bases left between them. CDR3 sequence reads: CASSPATEAFF. The CDR3 coding sequence is TGTGCCAGCAGTCCGGCCACTGAAGCTTTCTTT.

The chain combines TRBV29-1 with TRBJ1-2, with D tentatively TRBD1 (5 bases). The CDR3 runs 13 residues. V was shortened by 4 bases and J by 4 bases, with 13 bases between the two germline ends. Germline V gene sequence: CDR1 SQVTM, CDR2 ANQGSEA. In DNA form, the CDR3 reads TGCAGCGTTGGGACGGGGGACGGCTATGGCTACACCTTC. Protein sequence: CSVGTGDGYGYTF.

This clonotype was counted many times. V is TRBV29-1 and J is TRBJ2-6; 7 bases agree with TRBD1. V lost 3 bases to trimming and J lost 4 bases; unmatched junction nucleotides: 15. CDR1 is SQVTM and CDR2 is ANQGSEA in the germline V gene. The CDR3 has 18 amino acids. CDR3: CSVDPTATGSSGANVLTF. DNA of the CDR3: TGCAGCGTTGATCCCACGGCGACAGGGTCATCCGGGGCCAACGTCCTGACTTTC.

This clonotype was counted ten times or more. This rearrangement joins TRBV6-1 to TRBJ2-7; 11 nucleotides align to TRBD2. The length of the CDR3 is 19 residues. Germline assignment: CDR1 MNHNS and CDR2 SASEGT. V dropped 4 bases and J dropped 3; count of bases not matched to a gene: 17. The CDR3 bases are TGTGCCAGCAGTGGACGAGCTACCGGGACTAGCGGAGACCACTACGAGCAGTACTTC. Translated, it gives CASSGRATGTSGDHYEQYF.

The chain links TRBV10-2 to TRBJ1-5; unclear D gene. Trimming took off 6 bases at V and 1 base at J, with 4 bases between the two ends. CDR1 is WSHSY and CDR2 is SAAADI in the germline V gene. The CDR3 consists of 12 residues. The CDR3 spells CASRDSNQPQHF. The CDR3 DNA reads TGCGCCAGCAGGGACAGCAATCAGCCCCAGCATTTT.

This clonotype came up a few times. A read error may explain this, as a much larger clone is one base away. The chain links TRBV20-1 to TRBJ2-7; 10 bases match TRBD2. With V trimmed by 0 bases and J by 3 bases, 17 bases remained unmatched. The germline gives CDR1 DFQATT, CDR2 SNEGSKA (reference sequence). The CDR3 contains 19 residues. In nucleotides, the CDR3 is TGCAGTGCTAGAGAGGGGCTGAAAGCTAGCGGGAGAGTGTACTACGAGCAGTACTTC. It is translated as CSAREGLKASGRVYYEQYF.

V gene TRBV5-4 combines with J gene TRBJ1-2, with 8 bases lining up with TRBD1. J gave up 8 bases and V 6 bases, and 6 bases lay outside the gene matches. The CDR3 length is 12 residues. Germline assignment: CDR1 SGHNT and CDR2 YYREEE (reference sequence). This CDR3 is CASTPTGEGYTF. The CDR3 region has the DNA TGTGCCAGCACACCGACAGGGGAAGGCTACACCTTC.

The CDR3 DNA reads TGTGCCAGCAGCCTATACCCGGGACTAGCGGGAGTTAGCCCCTACGAGCAGTACTTC. Translated, it gives CASSLYPGLAGVSPYEQYF. The V call is TRBV7-9, the J call TRBJ2-7; 14 nucleotides line up with TRBD2. J lost 2 bases, V lost 5 bases, and 14 bases had no gene match. CDR1 SEHNR and CDR2 FQNEAQ come from the germline V gene (reference sequence). The CDR3 has 19 amino acids.

To note about this clonotype: This could be a read error, since a much larger clone is one nucleotide away. The conserved phenylalanine or tryptophan is not found at the CDR3 terminus, so this likely reflects a read error. This chain uses TRBV7-8 with TRBJ2-6, with 7 bases matching TRBD1. CDR3 length: 16 amino acids. Per germline, CDR1 SGHVS and CDR2 FQNEAQ. V lost 1 base, J lost 0 bases, and 0 bases stayed unmatched. The CDR3 loop is CASSLGQGSGANVLTL. As DNA, the CDR3 is TGTGCCAGCAGCTTAGGACAGGGCTCTGGGGCCAACGTCCTGACTCTC.

This clonotype was recorded at least ten times. V usage is TRBV19 and J usage is TRBJ2-5; D may be TRBD1 (6 bases). V was cut by 3 bases and J by 5 bases, with 13 bases left in between. Germline V gene data show CDR1 as LNHDA and CDR2 as SQIVND (reference sequence). This CDR3 is built from 14 residues. CDR3: CASSMGAAAETQYF. The CDR3 coding sequence is TGTGCCAGTAGTATGGGGGCGGCCGCGGAGACCCAGTACTTC.

As to this clonotype: Here the CDR3 omits its conserved ending phenylalanine or tryptophan, so a read error is the likely source. No DNA is shown, since the ends of the CDR3 on it are uncertain; the CDR3 is the one TCRdb lists. This chain uses TRBV7-2 with TRBJ1-1; the table assigns TRBD1, which was not confirmed against the DNA. Germline CDR1 reads SGHTA; CDR2 reads FQGNSA. A total of 9 residues make up the CDR3, ends included. CDR3 region: CASSEDWGL.

J is TRBJ1-1 and V is TRBV12-3 or TRBV12-4, with D hard to call. Trimming removed 7 bases from V and 11 bases from J, with 20 bases in between. The CDR3 runs to 13 residues. The CDR3: CASTGDDKVEAFF. DNA for the CDR3: TGTGCCAGCACCGGGGATGACAAAGTTGAGGCTTTCTTT.

The chain is built from TRBV7-2 and TRBJ2-7, with D perhaps matching TRBD2 (5 bases). Trimming stripped 0 bases from V and 2 bases from J, with 14 bases between. From germline, CDR1 is SGHTA and CDR2 FQGNSA. The CDR3 extends over 16 amino acids. The CDR3: CASSLAPGDGTYEQYF. CDR3 nucleotide sequence: TGTGCCAGCAGCTTAGCGCCGGGCGACGGGACCTACGAGCAGTACTTC.

CDR3 bases: TGTGCCAGCAGCTTAGCGGCCGGGGAGACCCAGTACTTC. This encodes CASSLAAGETQYF. V gene TRBV7-2 combines with J gene TRBJ2-5, with D unresolved. The V gene's germline CDR1 is SGHTA and CDR2 FQGNSA. V was trimmed by 0 bases and J by 5 bases, leaving 7 bases between them. The CDR3 sequence is 13 residues long.